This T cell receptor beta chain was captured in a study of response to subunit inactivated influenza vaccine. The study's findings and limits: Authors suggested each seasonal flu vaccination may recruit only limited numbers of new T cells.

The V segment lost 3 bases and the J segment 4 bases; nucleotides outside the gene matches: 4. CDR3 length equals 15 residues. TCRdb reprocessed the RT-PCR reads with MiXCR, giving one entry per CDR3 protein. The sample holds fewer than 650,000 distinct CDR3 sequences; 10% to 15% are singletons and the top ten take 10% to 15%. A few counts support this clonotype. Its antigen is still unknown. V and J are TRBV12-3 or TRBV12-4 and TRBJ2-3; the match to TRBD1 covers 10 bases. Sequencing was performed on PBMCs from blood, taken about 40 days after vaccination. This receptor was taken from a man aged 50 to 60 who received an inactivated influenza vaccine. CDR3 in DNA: TGTGCCAGCAGTTTTTCCGGACAGGGGGCAGATACGCAGTATTTT. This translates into CASSFSGQGADTQYF.